The 8 T cell receptor beta chains given below trace back to one sample, sequenced in a study of shared clonotypes between healthy human individuals. Data came from immunoSEQ multiplex PCR; TCRdb stores just in-frame clones and leaves some out. The sample lists around 2.1 million clones; approximately 94% were seen once. The sequenced material came from naive CD4+ T cells sorted from blood. Subset described: CD45RA+ positively selected. The receptors were sampled from a man aged 18 to 29 in good health.

CDR3 protein: CASSAGPKYEQYF. The CDR3 DNA sequence: TGTGCCAGCTCCGCGGGACCCAAGTACGAGCAGTACTTC. This rearrangement joins TRBV18 to TRBJ2-7, with a weak D call TRBD2 (6 bases). The V and J ends lost 6 bases and 4 bases respectively, with 13 bases between them. The CDR3 loop spans 13 amino acids. Germline assignment: CDR1 KGHSH and CDR2 LQKENI. The complete variable domain, with remaining parts taken from reference TRBV18 and TRBJ2-7, reads NAGVMQNPRHLVRRRGQEARLRCSPMKGHSHVYWYRQLPEEGLKFMVYLQKENIIDESGMPKERFSAEFPKEGPSILRIQQVVRGDSAAYFCASSAGPKYEQYFGPGTRLTVT.

This clone was seen a single time. CDR3 bases: TGTGCCAGCAGCCGGGACCAGCAGAACACCGGGGAGCTGTTTTTT. Its protein is CASSRDQQNTGELFF. The V gene is TRBV11-3, the J gene TRBJ2-2; D is tentatively TRBD1 or TRBD2 (5 bases each). The germline CDR1 and CDR2 sequences are SGHNT and YENEEA. The V and J ends lost 5 bases and 1 base respectively, with 11 bases between them. The CDR3 is 15 residues long.

This clone was detected only once. The J gene is TRBJ2-4, the V gene TRBV9; TRBD1 matches at 7 bases. V lost 4 bases to trimming and J lost 3 bases; unmatched junction nucleotides: 10. This CDR3 has 16 residues. Germline V CDR1 and CDR2: SGDLS, YYNGEE. The CDR3 region has the DNA TGTGCCAGCAGCCCCGGACAGGACTTTGGCAAAAACATTCAGTACTTC. It yields the protein CASSPGQDFGKNIQYF.

V and J are TRBV5-1 and TRBJ1-1, with TRBD1 matching 7 bases. The germline V gene encodes CDR1 SGHRS and CDR2 YFSETQ. V dropped 1 base and J dropped 4; count of bases not matched to a gene: 4. The CDR3 runs 14 residues. The CDR3 loop reads CASSLRAGGTEAFF. The CDR3 DNA reads as TGCGCCAGCAGCTTGCGCGCAGGGGGCACTGAAGCTTTCTTT. Full variable domain (remainder filled in from reference TRBV5-1 and TRBJ1-1): KAGVTQTPRYLIKTRGQQVTLSCSPISGHRSVSWYQQTPGQGLQFLFEYFSETQRNKGNFPGRFSGRQFSNSRSEMNVSTLELGDSALYLCASSLRAGGTEAFFGQGTRLTVV.

In the case of this clone: Other nucleotide sequences in the sample specify the same CDR3. This rearrangement joins TRBV5-1 to TRBJ2-1; D is unresolved. The V and J ends lost 4 bases and 4 bases respectively, with 6 bases between them. The CDR3 has 12 residues. CDR1 and CDR2 (germline): SGHRS, YFSETQ. The CDR3 loop reads CASSLEYNEQFF. CDR3 sequence (DNA): TGCGCCAGCAGCCTCGAATACAATGAGCAGTTCTTC.

The chain is built from TRBV18 and TRBJ1-1; D remains ambiguous. The germline V and J ends were trimmed by 5 bases and 1 base, with 20 bases remaining between them. Germline values: CDR1 KGHSH, CDR2 LQKENI. This CDR3 spans 17 amino acids. The CDR3 region is CASSSAGQTIGNTEAFF. In nucleotides, the CDR3 is TGTGCCAGCTCATCGGCAGGCCAAACCATTGGGAACACTGAAGCTTTCTTT.

The chain employs TRBV14 and TRBJ2-5; 7 bases are a match to TRBD2. The J segment lost 4 bases and the V segment lost 4 bases, leaving 9 bases of the junction unmatched. CDR3 length: 15 amino acids. Germline-derived CDR1 and CDR2 are SGHDN and FVKESK. The CDR3 bases are TGTGCCAGCAGCCCTTTGGCGGGAGAAGGAGAGACCCAGTACTTC. Translated, it gives CASSPLAGEGETQYF.

In the case of this clone: The identical CDR3 is also encoded by other nucleotide sequences in the sample. The V call is TRBV25-1, the J call TRBJ1-5; D gene uncertain. The germline V gene has CDR1 MGHDK and CDR2 SYGVNS. The CDR3 is 12 amino acids. The V gene lost 3 bases and the J gene lost 4 bases, with 4 bases spanning the gap. The CDR3 loop reads CASSENNQPQHF. The DNA of the CDR3 is TGTGCCAGCAGTGAGAATAATCAGCCCCAGCATTTT.